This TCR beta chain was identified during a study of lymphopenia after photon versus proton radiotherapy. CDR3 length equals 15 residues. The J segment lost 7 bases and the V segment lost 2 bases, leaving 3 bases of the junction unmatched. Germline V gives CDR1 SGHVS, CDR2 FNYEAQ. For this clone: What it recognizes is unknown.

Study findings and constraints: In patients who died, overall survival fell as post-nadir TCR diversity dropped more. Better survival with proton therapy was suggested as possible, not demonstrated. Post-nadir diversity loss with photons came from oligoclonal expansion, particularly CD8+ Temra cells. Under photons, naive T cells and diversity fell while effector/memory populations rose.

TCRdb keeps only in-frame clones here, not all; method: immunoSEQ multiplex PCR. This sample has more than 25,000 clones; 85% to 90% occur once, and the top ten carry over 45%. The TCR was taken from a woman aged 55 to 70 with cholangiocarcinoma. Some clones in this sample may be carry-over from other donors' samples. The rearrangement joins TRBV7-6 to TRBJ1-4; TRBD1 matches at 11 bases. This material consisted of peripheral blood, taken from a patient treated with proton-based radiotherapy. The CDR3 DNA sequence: TGTGCCAGCAGCTTAAGGGACAGGGGGTCTGAAAAACTGTTTTTT. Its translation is CASSLRDRGSEKLFF.